This TCR beta chain comes out of a study of T cells in localized non-small cell lung cancer. Germline V gene sequence: CDR1 SGDLS, CDR2 YYNGEE. V was clipped by 1 base and J by 6 bases, with 15 bases between them. CDR3 size: 15 residues. To note about this clone: Its antigen is not identified.

The protocol was immunoSEQ multiplex PCR, while the TCRdb copy is restricted to in-frame clones and leaves out a portion. The data show 20,000 to 30,000 clones, more than 85% seen once. Overall study results and limits: The study detected a median approximately 57 of the top 100 tumor clones in adjacent lung. As only one tumor region underwent sequencing, heterogeneity remains possible. Tumor trailed uninvolved adjacent lung in T cell clonality, which peaked there.

The sequence came from a female donor of 60 years or more with stage II squamous cell lung carcinoma. This sequence joins TRBV9 and TRBJ2-3; TRBD1 is a possible D gene (6 bases). This sample comprised peripheral blood, obtained before any cancer treatment. In DNA, the CDR3 is TGTGCCAGCAGCGTAAGTCCAGGGGCAGGGGATACGCAGTATTTT. As protein: CASSVSPGAGDTQYF.